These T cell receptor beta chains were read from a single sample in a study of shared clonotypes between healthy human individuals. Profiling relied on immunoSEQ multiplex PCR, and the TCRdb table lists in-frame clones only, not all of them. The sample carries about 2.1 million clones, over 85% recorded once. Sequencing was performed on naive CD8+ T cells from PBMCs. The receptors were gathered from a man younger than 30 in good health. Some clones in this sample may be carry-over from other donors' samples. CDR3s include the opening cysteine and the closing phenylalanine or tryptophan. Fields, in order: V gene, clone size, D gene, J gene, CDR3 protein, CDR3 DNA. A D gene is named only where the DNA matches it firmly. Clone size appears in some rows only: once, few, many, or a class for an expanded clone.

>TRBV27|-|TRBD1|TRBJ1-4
CASRQGAGTNEKLFF
TGTGCCAGCAGGCAGGGGGCCGGGACTAATGAAAAACTGTTTTTT
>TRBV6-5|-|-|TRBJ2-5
CASSYSKRVETQYF
TGTGCCAGCAGTTACTCGAAGAGGGTGGAGACCCAGTACTTC
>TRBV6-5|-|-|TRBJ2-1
CASRRPANEQFF
TGTGCCAGCAGACGGCCGGCGAATGAGCAGTTCTTC
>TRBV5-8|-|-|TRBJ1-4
CASSPTGKFGEKLFF
TGTGCCAGCAGCCCCACAGGAAAATTCGGGGAAAAACTGTTTTTT
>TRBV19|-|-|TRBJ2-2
CASSFGLNTGELFF
TGTGCCAGTTCGTTTGGGCTGAACACCGGGGAGCTGTTTTTT
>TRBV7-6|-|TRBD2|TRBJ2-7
CASSSLAGVLYEQYF
TGTGCCAGCAGCTCACTAGCGGGAGTTCTGTACGAGCAGTACTTC
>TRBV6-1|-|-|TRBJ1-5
CASSEVWQGRNQPQHF
TGTGCCAGCAGTGAAGTATGGCAGGGGCGCAATCAGCCCCAGCATTTT
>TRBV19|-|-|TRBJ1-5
CASTLTDFQPQHF
TGTGCCAGCACGCTGACAGATTTTCAGCCCCAGCATTTT
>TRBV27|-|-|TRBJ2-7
CASSLSGVGTYEQYF
TGTGCCAGCAGTTTATCGGGCGTGGGGACCTACGAGCAGTACTTC
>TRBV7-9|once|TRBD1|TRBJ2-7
CASSEGGGSYEQYF
TGTGCCAGCAGCGAAGGGGGCGGTAGCTACGAGCAGTACTTC
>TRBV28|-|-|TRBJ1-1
CASIGGNTEAFF
TGTGCCAGCATTGGGGGGAACACTGAAGCTTTCTTT
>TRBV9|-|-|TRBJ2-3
CASSVGGTTDTQYF
TGTGCCAGCAGCGTAGGAGGAACCACAGATACGCAGTATTTT
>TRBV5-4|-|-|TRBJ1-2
CASSSDSYHGYTF
TGTGCCAGCAGCTCCGACAGCTATCATGGCTACACCTTC
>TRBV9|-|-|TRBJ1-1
CASSVGDTMNTEAFF
TGTGCCAGCAGCGTAGGGGACACCATGAACACTGAAGCTTTCTTT
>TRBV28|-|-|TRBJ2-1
CASSLLGSLYNEQFF
TGTGCCAGCAGTTTACTGGGAAGTCTCTACAATGAGCAGTTCTTC